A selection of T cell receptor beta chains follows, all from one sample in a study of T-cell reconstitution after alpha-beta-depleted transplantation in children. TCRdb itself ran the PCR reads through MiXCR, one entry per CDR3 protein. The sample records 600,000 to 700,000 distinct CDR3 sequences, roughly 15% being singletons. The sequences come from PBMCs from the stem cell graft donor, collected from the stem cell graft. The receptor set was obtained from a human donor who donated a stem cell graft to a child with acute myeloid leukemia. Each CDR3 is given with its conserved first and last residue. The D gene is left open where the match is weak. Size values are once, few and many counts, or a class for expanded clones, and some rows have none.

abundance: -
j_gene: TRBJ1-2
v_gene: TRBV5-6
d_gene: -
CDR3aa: CASSLAVPELNYGYTF
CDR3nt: TGTGCCAGCAGCTTAGCGGTGCCGGAACTTAACTATGGCTACACCTTC

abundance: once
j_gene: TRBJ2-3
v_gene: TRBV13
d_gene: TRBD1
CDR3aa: CASRPGQGGTDTQYF
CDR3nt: TGTGCCAGCAGACCCGGACAGGGTGGGACAGATACGCAGTATTTT

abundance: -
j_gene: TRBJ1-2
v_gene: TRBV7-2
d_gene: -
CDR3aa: CASSLDRSGRVEGYTF
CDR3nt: TGTGCCAGCAGCTTAGATAGGAGCGGCAGGGTAGAGGGATACACCTTC

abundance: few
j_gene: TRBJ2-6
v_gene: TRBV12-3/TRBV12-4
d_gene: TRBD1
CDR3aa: CASSSGGAPGANVLTF
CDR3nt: TGTGCCAGCAGTTCAGGGGGCGCACCTGGGGCCAACGTCCTGACTTTC

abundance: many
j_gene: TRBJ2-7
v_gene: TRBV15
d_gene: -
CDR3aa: CATSRAGPYEQYF
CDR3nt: TGTGCCACCAGCAGAGCGGGACCCTACGAGCAGTACTTC

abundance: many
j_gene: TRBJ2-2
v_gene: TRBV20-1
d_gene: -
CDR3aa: CSARGASEITGELFF
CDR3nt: TGCAGTGCTAGAGGGGCTAGCGAAATCACCGGGGAGCTGTTTTTT

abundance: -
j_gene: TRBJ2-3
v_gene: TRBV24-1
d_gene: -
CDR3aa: CATSVPDGLTDTQYF
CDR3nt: TGTGCCACCAGTGTCCCGGACGGTCTTACAGATACGCAGTATTTT

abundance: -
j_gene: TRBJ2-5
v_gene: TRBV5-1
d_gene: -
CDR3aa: CASSWDLQETQYF
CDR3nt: TGCGCCAGCAGCTGGGACTTACAAGAGACCCAGTACTTC

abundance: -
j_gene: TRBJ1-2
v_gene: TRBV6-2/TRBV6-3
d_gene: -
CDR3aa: CASSIGYYGYTF
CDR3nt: TGTGCCAGCAGCATCGGATACTATGGCTACACCTTC

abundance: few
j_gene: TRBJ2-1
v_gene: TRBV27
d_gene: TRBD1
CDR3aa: CASSNRDRNNEQFF
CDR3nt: TGTGCCAGCAGCAACCGGGACAGAAACAATGAGCAGTTCTTC

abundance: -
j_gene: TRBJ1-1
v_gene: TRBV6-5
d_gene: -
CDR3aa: CASSYGAGSRSTEAFF
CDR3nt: TGTGCCAGCAGTTACGGGGCAGGGTCAAGGAGCACTGAAGCTTTCTTT

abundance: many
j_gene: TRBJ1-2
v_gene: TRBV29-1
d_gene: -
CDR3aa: CSVDSGTGYGYTF
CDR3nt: TGCAGCGTTGATTCAGGGACTGGCTATGGCTACACCTTC

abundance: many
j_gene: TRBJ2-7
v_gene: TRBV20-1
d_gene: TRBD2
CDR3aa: CSALTSGGFYEQYF
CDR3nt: TGCAGTGCTTTGACTAGCGGGGGTTTTTACGAGCAGTACTTC

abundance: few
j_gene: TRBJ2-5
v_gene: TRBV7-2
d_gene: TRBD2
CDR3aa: CASSFGGGWQETQYF
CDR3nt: TGTGCCAGCAGCTTCGGGGGGGGGTGGCAAGAGACCCAGTACTTC